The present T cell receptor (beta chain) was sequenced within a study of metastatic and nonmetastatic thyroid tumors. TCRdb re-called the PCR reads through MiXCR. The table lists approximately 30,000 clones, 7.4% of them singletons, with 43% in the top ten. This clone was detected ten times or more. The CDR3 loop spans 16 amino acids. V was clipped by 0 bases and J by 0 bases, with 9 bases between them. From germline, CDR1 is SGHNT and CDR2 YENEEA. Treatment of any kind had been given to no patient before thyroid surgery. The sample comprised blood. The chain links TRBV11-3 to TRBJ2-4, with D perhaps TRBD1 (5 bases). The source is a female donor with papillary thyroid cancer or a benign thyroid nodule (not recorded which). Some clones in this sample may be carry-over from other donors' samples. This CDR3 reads CASSLESGLAKNIQYF. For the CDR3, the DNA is TGTGCCAGCAGCTTAGAGTCAGGGCTAGCCAAAAACATTCAGTACTTC.